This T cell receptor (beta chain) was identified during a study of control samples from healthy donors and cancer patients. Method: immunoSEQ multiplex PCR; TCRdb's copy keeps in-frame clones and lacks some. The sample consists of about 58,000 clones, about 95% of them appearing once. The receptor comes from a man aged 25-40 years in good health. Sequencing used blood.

The CDR3 region is CASSVDGARNQPQHF. The CDR3 region has the DNA TGTGCCAGCAGCGTAGACGGGGCCAGGAATCAGCCCCAGCATTTT. This chain connects TRBV9 to TRBJ1-5, with a possible D match to TRBD1 (5 bases). This CDR3 is 15 amino acids long. The V and J ends lost 0 bases and 4 bases respectively, with 11 bases between them. Per the germline V gene, CDR1 is SGDLS and CDR2 is YYNGEE.